Shown below are 12 T cell receptor beta chains from a single sample sequenced in a study of CD8 T cells in Susac syndrome. With random hexamers, reverse transcription was performed on about 0.5 to 1 ug of RNA. TCRdb analysed the immunoSEQ multiplex PCR reads with MiXCR anew, one entry per CDR3 protein. The sample lists more than 150,000 distinct CDR3 sequences; about 91% were seen once. The sequenced sample was CD4+ T cells from PBMCs. Source of these receptors: a human donor in good health.

The chain carries TRBV7-2 and TRBJ2-7; 8 nucleotides agree with TRBD1. V was clipped by 1 base and J by 1 base; unmatched bases: 3. The CDR3 runs to 15 residues. The V gene's germline CDR1 is SGHTA and CDR2 FQGNSA. The CDR3 loop is CASSLGTGSSYEQYF. The CDR3 coding sequence is TGTGCCAGCAGCTTAGGGACAGGGTCATCCTACGAGCAGTACTTC.

Written as DNA, the CDR3 is TGCGCCAGCAGCTTGCAGACTGACACAGATACGCAGTATTTT. It translates to CASSLQTDTDTQYF. The chain combines TRBV5-1 with TRBJ2-3; D ambiguous. This CDR3 spans 14 amino acids. Trimming pared 1 base from V and 2 bases from J, leaving 8 bases between. From germline, CDR1 is SGHRS and CDR2 YFSETQ.

The chain has TRBV7-9 and TRBJ1-1; D is undetermined. This CDR3 has 12 amino acids. Trimming cost V 5 bases and J 6 bases, with 10 bases left between them. The germline V gene encodes CDR1 SEHNR and CDR2 FQNEAQ (reference sequence). The CDR3 sequence: CASSPQAAEAFF. Written as DNA, the CDR3 is TGTGCCAGCAGCCCGCAGGCGGCTGAAGCTTTCTTT.

The V call is TRBV30, the J call TRBJ2-3, with D hard to call. The germline V gene encodes CDR1 GTSNPN and CDR2 SVGIG (reference sequence). The CDR3 is 11 amino acids. The ends were cut back, 0 bases at V and 2 bases at J, with 0 bases in the middle. CDR3 DNA: TGTGCCTGGAGTGTCACAGATACGCAGTATTTT. This sequence encodes CAWSVTDTQYF.

This rearrangement joins TRBV4-1 to TRBJ2-3, with D hard to call. Germline CDR1 is MGHRA and CDR2 is YSYEKL. Between the trimmed V and J ends, which lost 5 bases and 3 bases, there was a span of 6 bases. The CDR3 length is 12 residues. CDR3 DNA: TGCGCCAGCAGCTATATGACAGATACGCAGTATTTT. It codes for CASSYMTDTQYF.

This clonotype was detected once. The CDR3 protein is CASSPLAPGGNEQFF. The CDR3 bases are TGTGCCAGCAGTCCTCTAGCGCCCGGGGGGAATGAGCAGTTCTTC. The chain recombines TRBV12-3 or TRBV12-4 with TRBJ2-1; 7 nucleotides agree with TRBD2. V was pared by 5 bases and J by 7 bases, with 11 bases of the junction left unmatched. This CDR3 spans 15 amino acids.

The chain recombines TRBV12-3 or TRBV12-4 with TRBJ2-7; 7 nucleotides line up with TRBD1. This CDR3 has 14 amino acids. The V gene end was trimmed by 6 bases and the J gene end by 0 bases; junction bases not matched to a gene: 5. CDR3 sequence (DNA): TGTGCCAGCAGCAGAGGACAGGACTCCTACGAGCAGTACTTC. As protein: CASSRGQDSYEQYF.

The V gene is TRBV25-1, the J gene TRBJ2-7, with D perhaps TRBD1 (6 bases). V lost 7 bases, J lost 5 bases, and 12 bases lay in between. This CDR3 contains 12 residues. Germline V lookup: CDR1 MGHDK, CDR2 SYGVNS. The CDR3 here is CASKGQWDEQYF. The CDR3 bases are TGTGCCAGCAAAGGACAGTGGGACGAGCAGTACTTC.

This chain uses TRBV29-1 with TRBJ2-7; TRBD2 is a possible D gene (5 bases). The germline gives CDR1 SQVTM, CDR2 ANQGSEA. The CDR3 is 11 residues long. Trimming stripped 4 bases from V and 4 bases from J, with 8 bases between. The CDR3 nucleotides read TGCAGCGTTGTCAGCGGATACGAGCAGTACTTC. Translated: CSVVSGYEQYF.

The chain combines TRBV20-1 with TRBJ2-5, with a tentative D call TRBD1 (7 bases). The length of the CDR3 is 13 residues. Germline CDR1 DFQATT, CDR2 SNEGSKA (reference sequence). The V gene lost 6 bases and the J gene lost 1 base, with 12 bases spanning the gap. As DNA, the CDR3 is TGCAGTGCGGAGGGACAGAGCCAAGAGACCCAGTACTTC. It codes for CSAEGQSQETQYF.

The V gene is TRBV20-1, the J gene TRBJ1-5; D is ambiguous. Germline V gene sequence: CDR1 DFQATT, CDR2 SNEGSKA (reference sequence). This CDR3 region has 14 residues. V lost 1 base and J lost 4, with 11 bases in between. CDR3 nucleotides: TGCAGTGCTAGAGGACGGATCCATAATCAGCCCCAGCATTTT. Its translation: CSARGRIHNQPQHF.

The V call is TRBV6-5, the J call TRBJ2-5, with a weak D call TRBD1 (5 bases). The CDR3 runs to 14 residues. With 2 bases removed from V and 8 bases from J, the gap between germline ends came to 15 bases. Germline CDR1 is MNHEY and CDR2 is SVGAGI. The CDR3 spells CASSYGQGLYTQYF. CDR3 in DNA: TGTGCCAGCAGTTACGGTCAGGGCTTGTATACCCAGTACTTC.